Listed below are T cell receptor beta chains from one sample, sequenced in a study of T-cell reconstitution after alpha-beta-depleted transplantation in children. TCRdb reanalysed the PCR reads using MiXCR and keeps one entry per CDR3 protein. The repertoire has some 300,000 distinct CDR3 sequences, 10% to 13% of them found once; the top ten carry less than 2.5%. The specimen was PBMCs from the stem cell graft donor, collected from the stem cell graft. These receptor sequences come from a human donor who donated a stem cell graft to a child with acute lymphoblastic leukemia. Both conserved end residues are part of each CDR3. A D gene is named only where the DNA matches it firmly. Size tells how often a clone was seen (once, few, many) or the class of an expanded clone, and some rows leave it out.

v_call: TRBV20-1
clone_size: few
j_call: TRBJ1-2
d_call: -
cdr3_nt: TGCAGTGCATTCAACGGGGGGAACTATGGCTACACCTTC
cdr3_aa: CSAFNGGNYGYTF

v_call: TRBV7-8
clone_size: -
j_call: TRBJ2-7
d_call: TRBD1
cdr3_nt: TGTGCCAGCAGCTTATCGGAAGGGACAGCTTACGAGCAGTACTTC
cdr3_aa: CASSLSEGTAYEQYF

v_call: TRBV6-2/TRBV6-3
clone_size: few
j_call: TRBJ2-3
d_call: -
cdr3_nt: TGTGCCAGCAGTTACTCCCCGGGTTCTAGCACAGATACGCAGTATTTT
cdr3_aa: CASSYSPGSSTDTQYF

v_call: TRBV7-2
clone_size: few
j_call: TRBJ2-2
d_call: -
cdr3_nt: TGTGCCAGCAGCTTAGCGCTCTCCACCGGGGAGCTGTTTTTT
cdr3_aa: CASSLALSTGELFF

v_call: TRBV7-9
clone_size: few
j_call: TRBJ2-2
d_call: -
cdr3_nt: TGTGCCAGCAGAGATCGTTGGGGGGAAACGGACACCGGGGAGCTGTTTTTT
cdr3_aa: CASRDRWGETDTGELFF

v_call: TRBV12-3/TRBV12-4
clone_size: -
j_call: TRBJ2-3
d_call: -
cdr3_nt: TGTGCCAGCAGTACTCGGAAATTCACAGATACGCAGTATTTT
cdr3_aa: CASSTRKFTDTQYF

v_call: TRBV21-1
clone_size: few
j_call: TRBJ2-3
d_call: -
cdr3_nt: TGTGCCAGCAGCGGCGACAGGGGATGGGCAGATACGCAGTATTTT
cdr3_aa: CASSGDRGWADTQYF

v_call: TRBV7-9
clone_size: -
j_call: TRBJ2-2
d_call: TRBD2
cdr3_nt: TGTGCCAGCAGCCCGGTCACTAGCGCCTCCGGCACCGGGGAGCTGTTTTTT
cdr3_aa: CASSPVTSASGTGELFF

v_call: TRBV7-2
clone_size: few
j_call: TRBJ2-5
d_call: TRBD1
cdr3_nt: TGTGCCAGCAGCTTTGCGTCTTCCGGACAGGGGATGGAGACCCAGTACTTC
cdr3_aa: CASSFASSGQGMETQYF

v_call: TRBV2
clone_size: few
j_call: TRBJ1-1
d_call: -
cdr3_nt: TGTGCCAGTCATACAGGGTCGGGGGTGAACACTGAAGCTTTCTTT
cdr3_aa: CASHTGSGVNTEAFF

v_call: TRBV11-2
clone_size: many
j_call: TRBJ2-3
d_call: TRBD2
cdr3_nt: TGTGCCAGCAGCTTTCTGAGCGGGACTAGCACAGATACGCAGTATTTT
cdr3_aa: CASSFLSGTSTDTQYF

v_call: TRBV4-1
clone_size: few
j_call: TRBJ1-1
d_call: -
cdr3_nt: TGCGCCAGCAGCCTTCTATCGTGGGACGGCGACACTGAAGCTTTCTTT
cdr3_aa: CASSLLSWDGDTEAFF

v_call: TRBV7-9
clone_size: few
j_call: TRBJ2-3
d_call: TRBD2
cdr3_nt: TGTGCCAGCAGCTCGGGGGGCGGGAGGAGTGATACGCAGTATTTT
cdr3_aa: CASSSGGGRSDTQYF

v_call: TRBV5-1
clone_size: -
j_call: TRBJ2-5
d_call: -
cdr3_nt: TGCGCCAGCAGCTTCGGCGCAAACCAAGAGACCCAGTACTTC
cdr3_aa: CASSFGANQETQYF

v_call: TRBV7-9
clone_size: -
j_call: TRBJ2-5
d_call: -
cdr3_nt: TGTGCCAGCAGCCACACAAGGATGGTAGAGACCCAGTACTTC
cdr3_aa: CASSHTRMVETQYF

v_call: TRBV10-3
clone_size: few
j_call: TRBJ2-7
d_call: TRBD1
cdr3_nt: TGTGCCGTGTGGACAGGGGACTACGAGCAGTACTTC
cdr3_aa: CAVWTGDYEQYF

v_call: TRBV5-1
clone_size: -
j_call: TRBJ2-7
d_call: TRBD1
cdr3_nt: TGCGCCAGCAGCTGGGGGACAGGGACCCCTCGGGAGCAGTACTTC
cdr3_aa: CASSWGTGTPREQYF

v_call: TRBV7-2
clone_size: few
j_call: TRBJ2-3
d_call: TRBD2
cdr3_nt: TGTGCCAGCAGTGGCCGACTAGCGGGAAGCACAGATACGCAGTATTTT
cdr3_aa: CASSGRLAGSTDTQYF

v_call: TRBV4-2
clone_size: few
j_call: TRBJ2-3
d_call: -
cdr3_nt: TGTGCCAGCAGCCAAGATACGAGCGGGTCTCTCACAGATACGCAGTATTTT
cdr3_aa: CASSQDTSGSLTDTQYF

v_call: TRBV5-5
clone_size: -
j_call: TRBJ2-1
d_call: -
cdr3_nt: TGTGCCAGCAGCTTGGCGTTCGGTGAGCAGTTCTTC
cdr3_aa: CASSLAFGEQFF

v_call: TRBV7-2
clone_size: -
j_call: TRBJ2-7
d_call: TRBD2
cdr3_nt: TGTGCCAGCAGGGAAACTAGCGGGAGGGCCTACGAGCAGTACTTC
cdr3_aa: CASRETSGRAYEQYF

v_call: TRBV3-1
clone_size: few
j_call: TRBJ1-3
d_call: TRBD1
cdr3_nt: TGTGCCAGCAGCCAAGCGGGGACAGACCTCTCTGGAAACACCATATATTTT
cdr3_aa: CASSQAGTDLSGNTIYF

v_call: TRBV3-1
clone_size: -
j_call: TRBJ2-7
d_call: -
cdr3_nt: TGTGCCAGCAGCCAAGACAACGGAGCTGAGCAGTACTTC
cdr3_aa: CASSQDNGAEQYF

v_call: TRBV12-3/TRBV12-4
clone_size: -
j_call: TRBJ2-1
d_call: -
cdr3_nt: TGTGCCATATGCCGAATCTTGGGGAATAAGGGGGATGAGCAGTTCTTC
cdr3_aa: CAICRILGNKGDEQFF

v_call: TRBV12-3/TRBV12-4
clone_size: few
j_call: TRBJ1-5
d_call: -
cdr3_nt: TGTGCCAGCAGTTTAAAGGGACGTTTCCCTCAGCCCCAGCATTTT
cdr3_aa: CASSLKGRFPQPQHF

v_call: TRBV10-3
clone_size: few
j_call: TRBJ1-2
d_call: TRBD1
cdr3_nt: TGTGCCATCAGTGAAGGACAGGGTGGCTACACCTTC
cdr3_aa: CAISEGQGGYTF

v_call: TRBV27
clone_size: few
j_call: TRBJ2-7
d_call: -
cdr3_nt: TGTGCCAGCAGTGCCGGGAACAACCCCTACGAGCAGTACTTC
cdr3_aa: CASSAGNNPYEQYF

v_call: TRBV12-3/TRBV12-4
clone_size: few
j_call: TRBJ2-1
d_call: -
cdr3_nt: TGTGCCAGCACTAAAACCAGGGGGGGGACCTACAATGAGCAGTTCTTC
cdr3_aa: CASTKTRGGTYNEQFF

v_call: TRBV7-9
clone_size: -
j_call: TRBJ1-4
d_call: -
cdr3_nt: TGTGCCAGCAGCTTCCCGGGTGCTAATGAAAAACTGTTTTTT
cdr3_aa: CASSFPGANEKLFF

v_call: TRBV29-1
clone_size: -
j_call: TRBJ2-7
d_call: -
cdr3_nt: TGCAGCGTGGATAGGCTACAGACCTACGACCAGTACTTC
cdr3_aa: CSVDRLQTYDQYF

v_call: TRBV7-8
clone_size: -
j_call: TRBJ2-5
d_call: -
cdr3_nt: TGTGCCAGCAGCTTAGTTAGCGCGCTTCAAGAGACCCAGTACTTC
cdr3_aa: CASSLVSALQETQYF

v_call: TRBV3-1
clone_size: -
j_call: TRBJ2-5
d_call: TRBD2
cdr3_nt: TGTGCCAGCAGCCAAGATCTAGCGGGAGGGCCAGACGAGACCCAGTACTTC
cdr3_aa: CASSQDLAGGPDETQYF

v_call: TRBV11-2
clone_size: -
j_call: TRBJ1-4
d_call: -
cdr3_nt: TGTGCCAGCAGCTTAGATCGGACAGACTGGGGTGAAAAACTGTTTTTT
cdr3_aa: CASSLDRTDWGEKLFF

v_call: TRBV28
clone_size: -
j_call: TRBJ1-4
d_call: -
cdr3_nt: TGTGCCAGCAGTTTCCCTTCAGAGGAGCGCGAAAAACTGTTTTTT
cdr3_aa: CASSFPSEEREKLFF

v_call: TRBV30
clone_size: -
j_call: TRBJ2-7
d_call: -
cdr3_nt: TGTGCCTGGAGCCAGGGGCCCCCCTACGAGCAGTACTTC
cdr3_aa: CAWSQGPPYEQYF

v_call: TRBV5-1
clone_size: -
j_call: TRBJ2-7
d_call: -
cdr3_nt: TGCGCCAGCAGCCGGGACTTCTACGAGCAGTACTTC
cdr3_aa: CASSRDFYEQYF

v_call: TRBV28
clone_size: many
j_call: TRBJ2-1
d_call: -
cdr3_nt: TGTGCCAGCACCCCTTCGCGGACCCTCTACAATGAGCAGTTCTTC
cdr3_aa: CASTPSRTLYNEQFF

v_call: TRBV20-1
clone_size: -
j_call: TRBJ2-7
d_call: -
cdr3_nt: TGCAGTGCTAGAGATAGGGACTCCCCGGACGAGCAGTACTTC
cdr3_aa: CSARDRDSPDEQYF

v_call: TRBV12-3/TRBV12-4
clone_size: few
j_call: TRBJ2-7
d_call: -
cdr3_nt: TGTGCCAGCAGTTTGGGGACTCCTACATACGAGCAGTACTTC
cdr3_aa: CASSLGTPTYEQYF

v_call: TRBV20-1
clone_size: few
j_call: TRBJ2-4
d_call: -
cdr3_nt: TGCAGTGCTAGAGTGGGGTCCAAAAACATTCAGTACTTC
cdr3_aa: CSARVGSKNIQYF

v_call: TRBV5-1
clone_size: many
j_call: TRBJ1-1
d_call: -
cdr3_nt: TGCGCCAGCAGCTTGCAGCCCGGGAACACTGAAGCTTTCTTT
cdr3_aa: CASSLQPGNTEAFF

v_call: TRBV11-1
clone_size: few
j_call: TRBJ2-7
d_call: TRBD1
cdr3_nt: TGTGCCAGCAGCCCTTCCCGGGACAGGTACGGAGGCTCCTACGAGCAGTACTTC
cdr3_aa: CASSPSRDRYGGSYEQYF

v_call: TRBV7-2
clone_size: few
j_call: TRBJ2-5
d_call: -
cdr3_nt: TGTGCCAGCAGCACCAGGTTACAAGAGACCCAGTACTTC
cdr3_aa: CASSTRLQETQYF

v_call: TRBV7-2
clone_size: -
j_call: TRBJ2-3
d_call: TRBD2
cdr3_nt: TGTGCCAGCAGCTTCGGGACTAGCGGGCTCACAGATACGCAGTATTTT
cdr3_aa: CASSFGTSGLTDTQYF

v_call: TRBV28
clone_size: -
j_call: TRBJ1-5
d_call: -
cdr3_nt: TGTGCCAGCAGTTCCGGGACAAGAGGCCAGCCCCAGCATTTT
cdr3_aa: CASSSGTRGQPQHF

v_call: TRBV29-1
clone_size: -
j_call: TRBJ2-4
d_call: -
cdr3_nt: TGCAGCGTTCGACAGGCCTTAGCCAAAAACACTCAGTACTTC
cdr3_aa: CSVRQALAKNTQYF

v_call: TRBV4-1
clone_size: many
j_call: TRBJ2-7
d_call: TRBD2
cdr3_nt: TGCGCCAGCAGCCATGTGGGGGGGACCTACGAGCAGTACTTC
cdr3_aa: CASSHVGGTYEQYF

v_call: TRBV20-1
clone_size: -
j_call: TRBJ1-1
d_call: -
cdr3_nt: TGCAGTGCTAGAGATCCTAGGCAGGGGAACACTGAAGCTTTCTTT
cdr3_aa: CSARDPRQGNTEAFF

v_call: TRBV12-3/TRBV12-4
clone_size: few
j_call: TRBJ2-3
d_call: -
cdr3_nt: TGTGCCAGCAGCCCACCGGGCAGGCTGACCACAGATACGCAGTATTTT
cdr3_aa: CASSPPGRLTTDTQYF

v_call: TRBV4-2
clone_size: many
j_call: TRBJ1-2
d_call: TRBD1
cdr3_nt: TGTGCCAGCACCCGACAGGGGGGAGATGACTATGGCTACACCTTC
cdr3_aa: CASTRQGGDDYGYTF

v_call: TRBV7-6
clone_size: few
j_call: TRBJ1-1
d_call: -
cdr3_nt: TGTGCCAGCAGCTTGGGGGGCGAGAGAACTGAAGCTTTCTTT
cdr3_aa: CASSLGGERTEAFF

v_call: TRBV12-3/TRBV12-4
clone_size: -
j_call: TRBJ1-2
d_call: -
cdr3_nt: TGTGCCAGCAGTTTATACAGGCCGGATGGCACCTTC
cdr3_aa: CASSLYRPDGTF

v_call: TRBV12-3/TRBV12-4
clone_size: -
j_call: TRBJ2-2
d_call: TRBD1
cdr3_nt: TGTGCCAGCAGCCTCGTGGACAGGGGTAGCGGGGAGCTGTTTTTT
cdr3_aa: CASSLVDRGSGELFF

v_call: TRBV29-1
clone_size: few
j_call: TRBJ2-1
d_call: TRBD2
cdr3_nt: TGCAGCGTGGCCGGATCGGGAGCGGGAGGGGTCTACAATGAGCAGTTCTTC
cdr3_aa: CSVAGSGAGGVYNEQFF

v_call: TRBV3-1
clone_size: -
j_call: TRBJ2-6
d_call: -
cdr3_nt: TGTGCCAGCAGTTATCGGCGGCTAGCGAACCTCTCTGGGGCCAACGGCCTGACTTTC
cdr3_aa: CASSYRRLANLSGANGLTF

v_call: TRBV12-3/TRBV12-4
clone_size: -
j_call: TRBJ2-2
d_call: -
cdr3_nt: TGTGCCAGCAGTTTACAGGGCCAGGGGAATTTAAGGGCCGGGGAGCTGTTTTTT
cdr3_aa: CASSLQGQGNLRAGELFF

v_call: TRBV10-3
clone_size: few
j_call: TRBJ1-5
d_call: -
cdr3_nt: TGTGCCATCAGTGAGGACAGAAATCAGCCCCAGCATTTT
cdr3_aa: CAISEDRNQPQHF